This T cell receptor (beta chain) was found in a study of shared clonotypes between healthy human individuals. Assay: immunoSEQ multiplex PCR; the TCRdb copy retains only in-frame clones and omits some. The data hold over 95,000 clones, with 55% to 70% observed a single time. This TCR derives from a young woman in good health. Specimen: memory CD8+ T cells sorted from blood. The subset is: CD45RO+ cells pooled with CCR7-negative TemRA cells.

In DNA form, the CDR3 reads TGTGCCAGCAGTTACGCGGGAGGACCCTACGAGCAGTACTTC. Its protein product is CASSYAGGPYEQYF. The V and J genes are TRBV6-5 and TRBJ2-7; 8 bases line up with TRBD2. J lost 2 bases, V lost 2 bases, and 2 bases had no gene match. CDR3 length: 14 residues. Per germline, CDR1 MNHEY and CDR2 SVGAGI.